The 20 T cell receptor beta chains listed next were all sequenced from one sample in a study of graft-versus-host responses after intestinal transplantation. These receptors lack a known antigen. Sequencing used immunoSEQ multiplex PCR; TCRdb keeps in-frame clones, though not all of them. The table lists roughly 80,000 clones, around 87% of them singletons. The sample here was unstimulated CD8+ T cells sorted from spleen or lymph node cells, taken before transplant. The receptor source for this set is a human donor who was the organ donor for an intestinal transplant.

This chain connects TRBV10-2 to TRBJ2-3, with TRBD2 identical over 7 bases. The CDR3 runs to 14 residues. Germline V gene data show CDR1 as WSHSY and CDR2 as SAAADI. V was pared by 8 bases and J by 5 bases, with 10 bases of the junction left unmatched. CDR3 protein: CASSWGGVQDTQYF. The CDR3 DNA reads TGCGCCAGCTCATGGGGGGGGGTCCAAGATACGCAGTATTTT.

The chain is built from TRBV28 and TRBJ1-5, with D hard to call. There are 15 residues in the CDR3. From germline, CDR1 is MDHEN and CDR2 SYDVKM. V gave up 8 bases and J gave up 3 bases, with 17 bases separating them. The CDR3 bases are TGTGCCAGCCTTACAACGGGGAGTTACAATCAGCCCCAGCATTTT. Residues: CASLTTGSYNQPQHF.

The V call is TRBV19, the J call TRBJ2-7; D is uncertain. Germline values: CDR1 LNHDA, CDR2 SQIVND (reference sequence). This CDR3 is 13 amino acids long. Trimming removed 5 bases from V and 2 bases from J, with 10 bases in between. The CDR3 region has the DNA TGTGCCAGTAGTCCCGGGCCAGCCTACGAGCAGTACTTC. Residues: CASSPGPAYEQYF.

This rearrangement joins TRBV27 to TRBJ2-7; no firm D call. Trimming took off 0 bases at V and 0 bases at J, with 6 bases between the two ends. CDR3 length: 14 residues. CDR1 is MNHEY, CDR2 SMNVEV, per germline (reference sequence). In DNA form, the CDR3 reads TGTGCCAGCAGTTTATCTTGGAGCTCCTACGAGCAGTACTTC. Its translation is CASSLSWSSYEQYF.

This chain uses TRBV13 with TRBJ1-6; D is unclear. CDR1 is PRHDT, CDR2 FYEKMQ, per germline (reference sequence). Deletions cut 3 bases from V and 7 bases from J, with 10 bases between. This CDR3 has 14 residues. DNA of the CDR3: TGTGCCAGCAGCTTGCAATTCGTCAATTCACCCCTCCACTTT. It yields the protein CASSLQFVNSPLHF.

The rearrangement uses TRBV4-1 and TRBJ2-7; D ambiguous. With 4 bases removed from V and 1 base from J, the gap between germline ends came to 5 bases. The CDR3 has 12 residues. CDR1 is MGHRA and CDR2 is YSYEKL in the germline V gene. The DNA for the CDR3 is TGCGCCAGCAGCCCCCCTTCCTACGAGCAGTACTTC. This translates into CASSPPSYEQYF.

The chain recombines TRBV2 with TRBJ1-3, with D hard to call. With 6 bases removed from V and 3 bases from J, the gap between germline ends came to 9 bases. Germline V gene lookup returns CDR1 SNHLY and CDR2 FYNNEI. This CDR3 comprises 13 residues. The CDR3 reads CASRPSYGNTIYF. The CDR3 region has the DNA TGTGCCAGCAGACCATCGTATGGAAACACCATATATTTT.

The J gene is TRBJ1-1, the V gene TRBV4-1; 7 positions agree with TRBD1. Germline CDR1 is MGHRA and CDR2 is YSYEKL. V dropped 3 bases and J dropped 10; count of bases not matched to a gene: 5. This CDR3 has 12 amino acids. The CDR3 region is CASSHTGEGAFF. The DNA of the CDR3 is TGCGCCAGCAGCCATACAGGGGAGGGAGCTTTCTTT.

V is TRBV6-5 and J is TRBJ1-5; D may be TRBD1 (6 bases). Germline V CDR1 and CDR2: MNHEY, SVGAGI. Trimming pared 0 bases from V and 5 bases from J, leaving 8 bases between. The CDR3 is made up of 14 amino acids. CDR3 sequence reads: CASSYSDRHQPQHF. The CDR3 DNA is TGTGCCAGCAGTTACTCGGACAGACATCAGCCCCAGCATTTT.

The chain carries TRBV27 and TRBJ2-1; the match to TRBD1 covers 7 bases. Germline V gene data show CDR1 as MNHEY and CDR2 as SMNVEV (reference sequence). The CDR3 runs to 15 residues. After removal of 7 bases from V and 4 bases from J, the junction contained 10 bases not matched to a gene. CDR3 coding DNA: TGTGCCAGCATACCCCTAGAACAGGGGTACAATGAGCAGTTCTTC. Protein product: CASIPLEQGYNEQFF.

This chain uses TRBV7-6 with TRBJ2-2; D unresolved. Germline V gene lookup returns CDR1 SGHVS and CDR2 FNYEAQ. The CDR3 runs to 13 residues. The V end lost 1 base, the J end lost 6 bases, and 6 bases lay between the germline ends. CDR3 sequence: CASSLDYSGELFF. Here the CDR3 DNA reads TGTGCCAGCAGCTTAGACTACTCCGGGGAGCTGTTTTTT.

The V call is TRBV6-1, the J call TRBJ2-7; 8 nucleotides align to TRBD1. From germline, CDR1 is MNHNS and CDR2 SASEGT. The trim removed 5 bases at V and 5 bases at J, leaving 8 bases unmatched. The CDR3 contains 14 residues. CDR3 loop: CASSSGQGRNEQYF. In DNA, the CDR3 is TGTGCCAGCAGTTCTGGACAGGGCAGGAACGAGCAGTACTTC.

This clone came up a few times. The chain combines TRBV19 with TRBJ2-1; 9 nucleotides line up with TRBD1. CDR3 size: 15 residues. V dropped 5 bases and J dropped 4; count of bases not matched to a gene: 6. Germline V gives CDR1 LNHDA, CDR2 SQIVND (reference sequence). The CDR3 here is CASSEDRGTYNEQFF. The CDR3 DNA reads as TGTGCCAGTAGTGAGGACAGGGGTACGTACAATGAGCAGTTCTTC.

This clone has only a few counts. The chain joins TRBV6-4 to TRBJ1-6, with D uncertain. Germline loops: CDR1 MRHNA, CDR2 SNTAGT. This CDR3 has 16 residues. The V end was cut by 0 bases, the J end by 9 bases, with 15 bases between. The CDR3 spells CASSDSRSPLGSPLHF. CDR3 sequence (DNA): TGTGCCAGCAGTGACTCGAGGTCCCCTCTCGGTTCACCCCTCCACTTT.

The V and J genes are TRBV2 and TRBJ1-3, with D hard to call. The germline CDR1 and CDR2 sequences are SNHLY and FYNNEI. V lost 6 bases to trimming and J lost 4 bases, with 10 bases between them. This CDR3 spans 13 amino acids. The CDR3 sequence is CASRESTGNTIYF. CDR3 nucleotides: TGTGCCAGCAGGGAATCAACAGGAAACACCATATATTTT.

The rearrangement uses TRBV28 and TRBJ1-1; D perhaps matches TRBD1 (6 bases). The CDR3 contains 16 residues. Germline V gene lookup returns CDR1 MDHEN and CDR2 SYDVKM. The ends were cut back, 2 bases at V and 0 bases at J, with 13 bases in the middle. The CDR3 DNA follows: TGTGCCAGCAGTTTAACTCGGGGGGCCATGAACACTGAAGCTTTCTTT. Translated, it gives CASSLTRGAMNTEAFF.

The chain recombines TRBV28 with TRBJ2-5; D may be TRBD1 or TRBD2 (6 bases each). Germline-derived CDR1 and CDR2 are MDHEN and SYDVKM. The CDR3 extends over 15 amino acids. Trimming took 7 bases from V and 2 from J, leaving 17 bases between them. Here the CDR3 reads CASMPGATRQETQYF. CDR3 coding DNA: TGTGCCAGCATGCCGGGGGCGACCCGGCAAGAGACCCAGTACTTC.

This chain links TRBV2 with TRBJ2-3, with 10 bases fitting TRBD2. The J segment lost 0 bases and the V segment lost 3 bases, leaving 6 bases of the junction unmatched. The CDR3 runs to 17 residues. The germline gives CDR1 SNHLY, CDR2 FYNNEI. The CDR3 DNA is TGTGCCAGCAGTGATTGGCTAGCGGGGGTTAGCACAGATACGCAGTATTTT. This sequence encodes CASSDWLAGVSTDTQYF.

The J gene is TRBJ2-7, the V gene TRBV6-1; 9 positions match TRBD1. This CDR3 comprises 14 residues. CDR1 and CDR2 from the germline V gene are MNHNS and SASEGT. V dropped 6 bases and J dropped 6; count of bases not matched to a gene: 9. CDR3 DNA sequence: TGTGCCAGCAGGTCCGGGACAGGGTTACGCGAGCAGTACTTC. This sequence encodes CASRSGTGLREQYF.

V gene TRBV7-8 combines with J gene TRBJ1-2, with 9 bases that match TRBD1. V was clipped by 5 bases and J by 4 bases; unmatched bases: 8. The CDR3 consists of 15 residues. Per germline, CDR1 SGHVS and CDR2 FQNEAQ. The CDR3 is CASSAGTGSFYGYTF. CDR3 DNA sequence: TGTGCCAGCAGCGCAGGGACAGGGAGTTTCTATGGCTACACCTTC.